The 16 T cell receptor beta chains below were found in one sample sequenced in a study of blood T cell repertoires in COVID-19. Repertoires were generated with immunoSEQ multiplex PCR, while TCRdb's copy carries only in-frame clones and drops some. The sample shows more than 100,000 clones, roughly 84% of them seen only once. Material for sequencing was peripheral blood. These receptor sequences come from a woman of 80 years or more with acute or convalescent COVID-19.

V is TRBV2 and J is TRBJ1-1; maybe TRBD1 (5 bases). Germline V gene sequence: CDR1 SNHLY, CDR2 FYNNEI. The CDR3 spans 16 residues. V lost 6 bases to trimming and J lost 1 base, with 18 bases between them. This CDR3 is CASRDPRVNRNTEAFF. The CDR3 DNA follows: TGTGCCAGCAGGGATCCCAGGGTTAACCGGAACACTGAAGCTTTCTTT. Full variable domain (missing parts from reference TRBV2 and TRBJ1-1): EPEVTQTPSHQVTQMGQEVILRCVPISNHLYFYWYRQILGQKVEFLVSFYNNEISEKSEIFDDQFSVERPDGSNFTLKIRSTKLEDSAMYFCASRDPRVNRNTEAFFGQGTRLTVV.

This chain connects TRBV6-1 to TRBJ2-3; perhaps TRBD2 as D (6 bases). This CDR3 is 14 amino acids long. CDR1 is MNHNS, CDR2 SASEGT, per germline. V lost 2 bases and J 6 bases, leaving 12 bases between the germline ends. The CDR3 sequence: CASSERAGLDTQYF. The CDR3 DNA follows: TGTGCCAGCAGTGAACGCGCGGGGTTGGATACGCAGTATTTT.

V and J are TRBV18 and TRBJ1-4, with a tentative D call TRBD1 (6 bases). The CDR3 is 15 amino acids. V was trimmed by 0 bases and J by 4 bases, leaving 9 bases between them. Looked up from germline, CDR1 is KGHSH and CDR2 is LQKENI. DNA for the CDR3: TGTGCCAGCTCACCACCGAACAGGGATAATGAAAAACTGTTTTTT. Protein product: CASSPPNRDNEKLFF.

This chain connects TRBV2 to TRBJ1-5; 9 bases align to TRBD1. This CDR3 comprises 14 residues. V gave up 5 bases and J gave up 5 bases; unmatched junction bases: 4. Germline V CDR1 and CDR2: SNHLY, FYNNEI. CDR3 in amino acids: CASSRQGGYQPQHF. CDR3 bases: TGTGCCAGCAGTCGACAGGGGGGGTATCAGCCCCAGCATTTT.

This rearrangement joins TRBV4-1 to TRBJ2-3; weak D call: TRBD2 (6 bases). Germline CDR1 and CDR2: MGHRA and YSYEKL. The germline V and J ends were trimmed by 1 base and 6 bases, with 17 bases remaining between them. This CDR3 is built from 16 residues. CDR3 sequence reads: CASSQGRDSRGDTQYF. The CDR3 DNA reads as TGCGCCAGCAGCCAAGGCCGGGACTCCCGCGGGGATACGCAGTATTTT.

The V and J genes are TRBV27 and TRBJ1-5; a weak D match, TRBD1 (5 bases). This CDR3 spans 15 amino acids. V was trimmed by 2 bases and J by 9 bases, leaving 17 bases between them. The germline V gene has CDR1 MNHEY and CDR2 SMNVEV (reference sequence). The CDR3 sequence: CASSLDGGARRPQHF. For the CDR3, the DNA is TGTGCCAGCAGTTTAGATGGCGGGGCCAGGCGGCCCCAGCATTTT.

The chain couples TRBV7-2 to TRBJ1-2; unclear D gene. Trimming took 5 bases from V and 2 from J, leaving 12 bases between them. CDR1 SGHTA and CDR2 FQGNSA come from the germline V gene. This CDR3 comprises 14 residues. CDR3 residues: CASSPGRVNYGYTF. CDR3 bases: TGTGCCAGCAGCCCCGGGAGGGTCAACTATGGCTACACCTTC.

The chain combines TRBV2 with TRBJ2-7, with a possible D match to TRBD1 (6 bases). The germline gives CDR1 SNHLY, CDR2 FYNNEI. V dropped 6 bases and J dropped 6 bases, with 15 bases sitting between them. This CDR3 has 13 amino acids. Here the CDR3 reads CASSLKRGSEQYF. The CDR3 DNA is TGTGCCAGCAGCCTCAAGAGGGGGAGCGAGCAGTACTTC.

The chain is built from TRBV6-6 and TRBJ2-3; possible D gene TRBD2, 5 bases. CDR3 length: 15 amino acids. V dropped 3 bases and J dropped 4 bases, with 14 bases sitting between them. The germline CDR1 and CDR2 sequences are MNHNY and SVGAGI (reference sequence). CDR3 amino acids: CASSYMGSSADTQYF. CDR3 nucleotides: TGTGCCAGCAGTTATATGGGGAGTAGCGCAGATACGCAGTATTTT.

The V gene is TRBV11-3, the J gene TRBJ2-3, with no clear D. This CDR3 is built from 12 residues. Per the germline V gene, CDR1 is SGHNT and CDR2 is YENEEA. Deletions cut 1 base from V and 6 bases from J, with 5 bases between. CDR3 DNA sequence: TGTGCCAGCAGCTTAGTGGCTGATACGCAGTATTTT. The encoded protein is CASSLVADTQYF.

V gene TRBV2 combines with J gene TRBJ2-5; no firm D call. Germline V lookup: CDR1 SNHLY, CDR2 FYNNEI. The ends were cut back, 6 bases at V and 1 base at J, with 9 bases in the middle. This CDR3 comprises 13 residues. The CDR3 here is CASREHSQETQYF. CDR3 DNA: TGTGCCAGCAGGGAACATTCCCAAGAGACCCAGTACTTC.

The chain employs TRBV3-1 (or the pseudogene TRBV3-2) and TRBJ1-1; no clear D. The CDR3 extends over 15 amino acids. Germline CDR1 LGHDT, CDR2 YNNKEL (reference sequence). V shed 0 bases and J shed 5 bases, with 13 bases lying between them. For the CDR3, the DNA is TGTGCCAGCAGCCAAGATGTGAGACCGAGGACTGAAGCTTTCTTT. It yields the protein CASSQDVRPRTEAFF.

The V and J genes are TRBV19 and TRBJ2-1, with 14 bases lining up with TRBD2. The V segment lost 1 base and the J segment 10 bases; nucleotides outside the gene matches: 6. Germline values: CDR1 LNHDA, CDR2 SQIVND (reference sequence). CDR3 length: 16 residues. This CDR3 reads CASSIAGTSGGWEQFF. DNA for the CDR3: TGTGCCAGTAGTATAGCTGGGACTAGCGGGGGTTGGGAGCAGTTCTTC. Supplemented by reference TRBV19 and TRBJ2-1, the full variable domain reads DGGITQSPKYLFRKEGQNVTLSCEQNLNHDAMYWYRQDPGQGLRLIYYSQIVNDFQKGDIAEGYSVSREKKESFPLTVTSAQKNPTAFYLCASSIAGTSGGWEQFFGPGTRLTVL.

This rearrangement joins TRBV6-2 or TRBV6-3 to TRBJ2-3; no clear D. V was shortened by 0 bases and J by 2 bases, with 9 bases between the two germline ends. CDR1 is MNHEY, CDR2 SVGEGT, per germline. The CDR3 totals 15 residues. CDR3 region: CASSYSYSPTDTQYF. The CDR3 coding sequence is TGTGCCAGCAGTTACTCTTACTCCCCCACAGATACGCAGTATTTT.

The chain links TRBV11-2 to TRBJ1-1, with TRBD1 matching 7 bases. Germline V lookup: CDR1 SGHAT, CDR2 FQNNGV. The junction had 3 bases not matched to a gene; V was cut back by 4 bases and J by 1 base. The CDR3 contains 14 residues. In nucleotides, the CDR3 is TGTGCCAGCAGCTCCGGGACAGCGAACACTGAAGCTTTCTTT. Encoded protein: CASSSGTANTEAFF.

V gene TRBV9 combines with J gene TRBJ2-5; possibly TRBD1 for D (6 bases). Germline V gene sequence: CDR1 SGDLS, CDR2 YYNGEE. V gave up 4 bases and J gave up 5 bases, with 18 bases separating them. The CDR3 spans 15 residues. The CDR3 here is CASSISAGAGETQYF. CDR3 in DNA: TGTGCCAGCAGCATATCAGCAGGGGCAGGGGAGACCCAGTACTTC. Full variable domain (outside the CDR3, taken from reference TRBV9 and TRBJ2-5): DSGVTQTPKHLITATGQRVTLRCSPRSGDLSVYWYQQSLDQGLQFLIQYYNGEERAKGNILERFSAQQFPDLHSELNLSSLELGDSALYFCASSISAGAGETQYFGPGTRLLVL.